This TCR beta chain was recorded in a study of prognosis after radiotherapy for stage I lung cancer. About the research overall: The patients, all with stage I non-small cell lung cancer, were enrolled between April 2018 and 2019. Receipt of concurrent therapy with stereotactic body radiotherapy occurred in no patient. Study results and caveats: Usage of TRBV and TRBJ genes reportedly differed between metastatic and non-metastatic patients.

The CDR3 spans 15 residues. Losses at the gene ends were 6 bases for V and 0 bases for J; bases not matched to a gene: 5. Germline loops: CDR1 LNHDA, CDR2 SQIVND (reference sequence). By its share, this clonotype is medium-sized. Its antigen is currently unknown. TCR beta CDR3 amplification from genomic DNA was performed by two-round multiplex PCR. The use of primers specific to each TRBV and TRBJ gene characterized first-round PCR. From the multiplex PCR reads, TCRdb called clonotypes with MiXCR, one entry per CDR3 protein. The sample carries fewer than 14,000 distinct CDR3 sequences, roughly half recorded once.

The receptor was derived from a donor at least 50 years old with non-small cell lung cancer. The sequencing used PBMCs, collected before or after stereotactic body radiation therapy (not recorded which). This chain uses TRBV19 with TRBJ2-7; 10 nucleotides align to TRBD1. DNA of the CDR3: TGTGCCAGTAGCCCCCGGGACAGGGGCTCCTACGAGCAGTACTTC. Protein sequence: CASSPRDRGSYEQYF. Looking up the rest from reference TRBV19 and TRBJ2-7 gives the full variable domain: DGGITQSPKYLFRKEGQNVTLSCEQNLNHDAMYWYRQDPGQGLRLIYYSQIVNDFQKGDIAEGYSVSREKKESFPLTVTSAQKNPTAFYLCASSPRDRGSYEQYFGPGTRLTVT.